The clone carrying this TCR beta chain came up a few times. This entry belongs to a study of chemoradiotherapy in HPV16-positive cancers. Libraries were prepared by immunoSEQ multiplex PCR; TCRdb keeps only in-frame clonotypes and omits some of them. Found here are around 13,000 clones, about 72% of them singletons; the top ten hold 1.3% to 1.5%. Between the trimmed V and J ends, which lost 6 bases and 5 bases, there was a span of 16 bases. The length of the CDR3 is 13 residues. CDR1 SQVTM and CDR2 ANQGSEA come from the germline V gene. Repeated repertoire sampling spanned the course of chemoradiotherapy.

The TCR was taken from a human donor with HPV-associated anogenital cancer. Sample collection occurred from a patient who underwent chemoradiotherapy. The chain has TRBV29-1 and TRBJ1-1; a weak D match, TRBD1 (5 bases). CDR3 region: CSVEQGRVTEAFF. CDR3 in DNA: TGCAGCGTGGAGCAGGGTAGGGTTACTGAAGCTTTCTTT.